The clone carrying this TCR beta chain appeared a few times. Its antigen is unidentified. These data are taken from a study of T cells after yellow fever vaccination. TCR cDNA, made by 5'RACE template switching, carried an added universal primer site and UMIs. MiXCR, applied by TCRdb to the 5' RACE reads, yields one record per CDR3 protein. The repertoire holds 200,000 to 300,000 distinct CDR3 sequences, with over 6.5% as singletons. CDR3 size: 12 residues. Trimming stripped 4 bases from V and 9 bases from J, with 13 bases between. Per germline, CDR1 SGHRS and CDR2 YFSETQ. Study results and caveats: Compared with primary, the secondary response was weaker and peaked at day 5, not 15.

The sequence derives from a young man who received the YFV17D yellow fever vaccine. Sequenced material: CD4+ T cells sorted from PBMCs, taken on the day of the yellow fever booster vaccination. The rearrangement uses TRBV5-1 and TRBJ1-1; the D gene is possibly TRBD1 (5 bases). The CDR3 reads CASSDNWDQAFF. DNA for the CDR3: TGCGCCAGCAGCGATAATTGGGACCAAGCTTTCTTT.